The 24 T cell receptor beta chains below all came from one sample that was sequenced in a study of blood T cells in healthy people across ages (dated by TCRdb to the mid-2010s). Libraries came from 5' RACE. Sequenced on an Illumina HiSeq 2500. A second PCR of about 6 to 11 cycles was performed with a sample-barcoded 5' primer and a J-beta primer mix. TCRdb reprocessed the public reads (quality trimming at Q25 with fastp, clone calling with MiXCR) and kept in-frame beta chains. CDR3 protein sequences are deduplicated, and each keeps its most common genes and DNA. In all, the sample holds approximately 800,000 distinct CDR3 sequences, and 58% of those were seen once. Clones ranked in the top ten supply about 20% of the sample. The sequenced material came from blood. The receptors were sampled from a young man in good health.

The chain couples TRBV6-5 to TRBJ2-7, with a tentative D call TRBD1 (6 bases). Trimming left V 4 bases short and J 2 bases short, with 15 bases between. Germline CDR1 reads MNHEY; CDR2 reads SVGAGI. This CDR3 region has 15 residues. The CDR3 reads CASSFGTNGAYEQYF. DNA of the CDR3: TGTGCCAGCAGTTTTGGGACAAATGGTGCCTACGAGCAGTACTTC.

The rearrangement uses TRBV30 and TRBJ2-7, with D possibly being TRBD1 (6 bases). Germline CDR1 GTSNPN, CDR2 SVGIG (reference sequence). This CDR3 is 14 amino acids long. Trimming removed 4 bases at V and 4 bases at J, with 17 bases between. CDR3 nucleotide sequence: TGTGCCTGGATTGAGGACAGTTCACGTTACGAGCAGTACTTC. It translates to CAWIEDSSRYEQYF.

The V and J genes are TRBV21-1 and TRBJ2-6. TRBV21-1 is flagged as a pseudogene. There are 15 residues in the CDR3. CDR3 sequence reads: CASSKHRSGANVLTF. CDR3 coding DNA: TGTGCCAGCAGCAAACATCGCTCTGGGGCCAACGTCCTGACTTTC.

The gene calls are TRBV21-1 and TRBJ1-3; the table's D call, TRBD1, has no DNA check behind it. TRBV21-1 is described as a pseudogene. The length of the CDR3 is 14 residues. The CDR3, as DNA: TGTGCCAGCAGCTGGGGCGGCAGGAAAAACACCATATATTTT. It translates to CASSWGGRKNTIYF.

The sample holds a few counts of this clonotype. The V call is TRBV5-1, the J call TRBJ2-7, with D tentatively TRBD1 (5 bases). The length of the CDR3 is 15 residues. Trimming pared 0 bases from V and 3 bases from J, leaving 13 bases between. In germline, CDR1 is SGHRS, CDR2 YFSETQ. CDR3: CASSLGQGNFYEQYF. CDR3 sequence (DNA): TGCGCCAGCAGCTTGGGCCAGGGAAACTTCTACGAGCAGTACTTC.

This sequence joins TRBV18 and TRBJ2-1; D is uncertain. The length of the CDR3 is 12 residues. V dropped 0 bases and J dropped 5 bases, with 2 bases sitting between them. Germline assignment: CDR1 KGHSH and CDR2 LQKENI. The CDR3 protein is CASSPPNNEQFF. CDR3 bases: TGTGCCAGCTCACCACCGAACAATGAGCAGTTCTTC.

Of note for this clonotype: Compared with germline, one end of the junction differs, possibly owing to a read error. J is TRBJ2-3 and V is TRBV12-3 or TRBV12-4; perhaps TRBD2 as D (5 bases). The CDR3 is made up of 14 amino acids. DNA for the CDR3: TGTGCCAGCATCCCAGGACCTGGAGGAGATACGGAGTATTTT. Its protein product is CASIPGPGGDTEYF.

V and J are TRBV13 and TRBJ2-1; 11 nucleotides match TRBD2. There are 15 residues in the CDR3. Germline V CDR1 and CDR2: PRHDT, FYEKMQ (reference sequence). With 0 bases clipped from V and 9 bases from J, the junction kept 4 bases outside the gene matches. The CDR3 bases are TGTGCCAGCAGCTTAGGACTAGCGGGAGATAGTGAGCAGTTCTTC. This gives the protein CASSLGLAGDSEQFF.

This rearrangement joins TRBV28 to TRBJ2-7; no clear D gene. The CDR3 sequence is 13 residues long. Trimming took 6 bases from V and 6 from J, leaving 15 bases between them. The germline V gene encodes CDR1 MDHEN and CDR2 SYDVKM. CDR3 nucleotide sequence: TGTGCCAGCAGCACCGGTGGTATGTTCGAGCAGTACTTC. Its translation: CASSTGGMFEQYF.

The chain joins TRBV20-1 to TRBJ2-7, with D possibly matching TRBD2 (6 bases). The DNA end lines up better with TRBJ2-5; the J call may be wrong. This CDR3 has 16 residues. Germline V lookup: CDR1 DFQATT, CDR2 SNEGSKA (reference sequence). The CDR3 DNA is TGCAGTGCTAGCTGCGGGGAAAGCCCCCAGAAAGAGACCCAGTACTTC. This encodes CSASCGESPQKETQYF.

This chain uses TRBV6-6 with TRBJ2-7, with TRBD2 identical over 9 bases. Germline V gene data show CDR1 as MNHNY and CDR2 as SVGAGI (reference sequence). Trimming took 2 bases from V and 0 from J; bases not matched to a gene: 2. The CDR3 runs to 15 residues. The CDR3 region has the DNA TGTGCCAGCAGTTACCTAGCGGGGAGCTCCTACGAGCAGTACTTC. As protein: CASSYLAGSSYEQYF.

This clonotype was seen just once. This chain connects TRBV18 to TRBJ2-5; no definite D call. The length of the CDR3 is 15 residues. CDR1 KGHSH and CDR2 LQKENI come from the germline V gene. Between the trimmed V and J ends, which lost 2 bases and 5 bases, there was a span of 15 bases. CDR3 DNA sequence: TGTGCCAGCTCACCAAGAATTTCGGAGTGGGAGACCCAGTACTTC. Translation: CASSPRISEWETQYF.

The V and J genes are TRBV30 and TRBJ2-1; maybe TRBD2 (5 bases). The V gene's germline CDR1 is GTSNPN and CDR2 SVGIG (reference sequence). V lost 3 bases and J lost 6, with 9 bases in between. The CDR3 is 12 residues long. The CDR3 reads CAWSWEFNEQFF. CDR3 DNA sequence: TGTGCCTGGAGCTGGGAGTTCAATGAGCAGTTCTTC.

Regarding this clonotype: One base away lies a much larger clone, so this may be a sequencing read error. The gene calls are TRBV29-1 and TRBJ2-3, with TRBD2 identical over 8 bases. The CDR3 loop spans 14 amino acids. Germline V gene lookup returns CDR1 SQVTM and CDR2 ANQGSEA. For the CDR3, the DNA is TGCAGCGTTGATATGGCGGGGGGCACAGATACGCGGTATTTT. This codes for CSVDMAGGTDTRYF.

This clonotype was counted between two and nine times. The chain has TRBV29-1 and TRBJ1-1, with D possibly being TRBD1 (6 bases). Germline CDR1 SQVTM, CDR2 ANQGSEA. The CDR3 spans 14 residues. This chain's CDR3 is CSAASRGADTEAFF. CDR3 DNA sequence: TGCTCCGCGGCCTCTAGGGGGGCTGACACTGAAGCTTTCTTT.

This sequence joins TRBV29-1 and TRBJ2-5; a weak D match, TRBD2 (5 bases). V lost 6 bases to trimming and J lost 4 bases, with 18 bases between them. The CDR3 has 14 amino acids. CDR1 is SQVTM and CDR2 is ANQGSEA in the germline V gene. The CDR3 DNA reads TGCAGCGTCCCTCAGCGGCAGATAGGAGAGACCCAGTACTTC. This encodes CSVPQRQIGETQYF.

The chain is built from TRBV6-1 and TRBJ1-5; 8 bases match TRBD1. The CDR3 totals 19 residues. V shed 5 bases and J 2 bases; nucleotides not matched to a gene: 17. The germline V gene encodes CDR1 MNHNS and CDR2 SASEGT. The CDR3 bases are TGTGCCAGCAGTCTGACAGGGGCTACCATTCGACCTGGCAATCAGCCCCAGCATTTT. It specifies CASSLTGATIRPGNQPQHF.

The chain joins TRBV2 to TRBJ2-3; no clear D gene. V was cut by 6 bases and J by 0 bases, with 7 bases left in between. This CDR3 contains 13 residues. The V gene's germline CDR1 is SNHLY and CDR2 FYNNEI. CDR3 in amino acids: CASRKDSTDTQYF. CDR3 in DNA: TGTGCCAGCAGAAAGGACAGCACAGATACGCAGTATTTT.

This chain uses TRBV30 with TRBJ2-2; no definite D call. The CDR3 has 14 amino acids. CDR1 is GTSNPN, CDR2 SVGIG, per germline (reference sequence). V was clipped by 1 base and J by 1 base, with 7 bases between them. The CDR3 nucleotides read TGTGCCTGGAGTGAACGGGTGAACACCGGGGAGCTGTTTTTT. This codes for CAWSERVNTGELFF.

The genes are TRBV6-1 and TRBJ2-4, with TRBD1 matching 7 bases. The DNA matches TRBJ2-7 better at its end, which makes the J call doubtful. The CDR3 runs to 14 residues. Germline CDR1 MNHNS, CDR2 SASEGT. The CDR3 loop is CASSKRDSSYEQYF. CDR3 coding DNA: TGTGCCAGCAGTAAACGGGACAGTTCCTACGAGCAGTACTTC.

The chain is built from TRBV3-1 and TRBJ2-5; 9 positions match TRBD1. V shed 4 bases, J shed 5 bases, and the junction held 5 bases outside the gene matches. In germline, CDR1 is LGHDT, CDR2 YNNKEL (reference sequence). The length of the CDR3 is 14 residues. CDR3: CASSRRTGVETQYF. The CDR3 nucleotides read TGTGCCAGCAGCCGACGGACAGGGGTTGAGACCCAGTACTTC.

The V call is TRBV27, the J call TRBJ2-3; a weak D match, TRBD2 (6 bases). Germline V gene data show CDR1 as MNHEY and CDR2 as SMNVEV (reference sequence). The length of the CDR3 is 19 residues. V lost 0 bases, J lost 0 bases, and 19 bases lay in between. CDR3 coding DNA: TGTGCCAGCAGTTTATCGAGCTACCTCGCGGGAAGAAGCACAGATACGCAGTATTTT. Its translation: CASSLSSYLAGRSTDTQYF.

The J gene is TRBJ2-1, the V gene TRBV30; maybe TRBD2 (5 bases). Per the germline V gene, CDR1 is GTSNPN and CDR2 is SVGIG (reference sequence). This CDR3 is built from 12 residues. V was cut by 0 bases and J by 6 bases, with 6 bases left in between. The CDR3 is CAWSVLANEQFF. The CDR3 nucleotides are TGTGCCTGGAGTGTCCTAGCCAATGAGCAGTTCTTC.

This clonotype was found a few times. The rearrangement uses TRBV14 and TRBJ2-5, with TRBD2 as a possible D gene (6 bases). The CDR3 covers 14 residues. V was clipped by 4 bases and J by 4 bases, with 13 bases between them. CDR1 and CDR2 from the germline V gene are SGHDN and FVKESK. The CDR3 sequence: CASSLTSFIETQYF. The CDR3, as DNA: TGTGCCAGCAGCCTAACTAGCTTTATAGAGACCCAGTACTTC.